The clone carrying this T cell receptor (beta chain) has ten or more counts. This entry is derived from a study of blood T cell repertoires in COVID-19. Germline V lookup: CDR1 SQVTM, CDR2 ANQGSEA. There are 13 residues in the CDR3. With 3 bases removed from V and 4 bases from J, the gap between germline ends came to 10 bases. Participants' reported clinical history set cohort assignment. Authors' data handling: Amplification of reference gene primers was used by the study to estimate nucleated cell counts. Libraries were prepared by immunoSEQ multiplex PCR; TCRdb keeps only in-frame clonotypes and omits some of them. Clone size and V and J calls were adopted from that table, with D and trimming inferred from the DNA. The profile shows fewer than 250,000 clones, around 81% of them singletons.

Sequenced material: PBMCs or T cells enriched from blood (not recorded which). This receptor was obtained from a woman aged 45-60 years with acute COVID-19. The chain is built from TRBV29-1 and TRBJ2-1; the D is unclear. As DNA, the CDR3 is TGCAGCGTTGATGTTCCACTTTACAATGAGCAGTTCTTC. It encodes CSVDVPLYNEQFF.